Sequencing of this T cell receptor (beta chain) was carried out in a study of blood T cell repertoires in COVID-19. V lost 1 base and J 4 bases, leaving 14 bases between the germline ends. There are 15 residues in the CDR3. CDR1 is SGHKS, CDR2 YYEKEE, per germline (reference sequence). In its sample, this clone was seen once. Libraries were prepared by immunoSEQ multiplex PCR; TCRdb keeps only in-frame clonotypes and omits some of them. The sample includes about 140,000 clones, around four fifths seen only once; the top ten take over 4%. The sequence was obtained from a man between 70 and 80 years old who had been exposed to COVID-19. This chain joins TRBV5-5 and TRBJ1-2; TRBD1 is a possible D gene (5 bases). The sample was PBMCs or T cells enriched from blood (not recorded which). CDR3 nucleotide sequence: TGTGCCAGCAGCTTGCAGGGAGGGTTGGTCTATGGCTACACCTTC. It specifies CASSLQGGLVYGYTF.